This TCR beta chain was sequenced in a study of T-cell reconstitution after alpha-beta-depleted transplantation in children. The CDR3 covers 14 residues. The V end was cut by 5 bases, the J end by 4 bases, with 12 bases between. Germline V lookup: CDR1 SGHVS, CDR2 FNYEAQ. The sample holds a few counts of this clonotype. A TCRbeta library incorporating unique molecular identifiers was prepared. Via MiXCR, TCRdb re-called the PCR reads, giving one row per CDR3 protein. The sample holds 500,000 or so distinct CDR3 sequences, approximately 32% seen once. The source of this sequence is a human donor who donated a stem cell graft to a child with aplastic anemia. Sequenced material: PBMCs from the stem cell graft donor, taken from the stem cell graft. This chain joins TRBV7-6 and TRBJ2-1; the D is unclear. CDR3 residues: CASSPSGTYNEQFF. The CDR3, as DNA: TGTGCCAGCAGCCCTTCGGGCACTTACAATGAGCAGTTCTTC.